This TCR beta chain appears in the sequencing data of a study of blood T cell repertoires in COVID-19. Across the whole study: There were acute and convalescent COVID-19 samples, and they came from the United States, Italy and Spain. Sources were T cells, B-cell-depleted T cells, or PBMCs; the material itself was cDNA or gDNA.

In the source study's methods: Reference gene primer amplification in the assay estimated nucleated cell counts. The table came from immunoSEQ multiplex PCR; TCRdb's copy has only in-frame clones and leaves some out. That table is the source of V, J and clone size, and D and trimming were worked out from the DNA. Here the sample spans about 100,000 clones, 90% being singletons. CDR1 and CDR2 from the germline V gene are SGHAT and FQNNGV. This CDR3 contains 17 residues. The V end was cut by 5 bases, the J end by 2 bases, with 20 bases between. The chain links TRBV11-2 to TRBJ2-3; possibly TRBD2 for D (5 bases). The sequence was obtained from a man aged 50 or older with acute or convalescent COVID-19. The sample was peripheral blood. This chain's CDR3 is CASSPLPPGTNTDTQYF. DNA of the CDR3: TGTGCCAGCAGCCCCCTCCCCCCGGGAACTAACACAGATACGCAGTATTTT. The complete variable domain, with remaining parts taken from reference TRBV11-2 and TRBJ2-3, reads EAGVAQSPRYKIIEKRQSVAFWCNPISGHATLYWYQQILGQGPKLLIQFQNNGVVDDSQLPKDRFSAERLKGVDSTLKIQPAKLEDSAVYLCASSPLPPGTNTDTQYFGPGTRLTVL.